This T cell receptor (beta chain) emerged from a study of response to subunit inactivated influenza vaccine. Worth noting for this clonotype: Its specificity is not known.

Study-wide results and caveats: Authors suggested that a seasonal influenza vaccination recruits few new T cells each time.

V trimming: 3 bases; J trimming: 4 bases; junction bases outside the gene matches: 1. CDR1 and CDR2 from the germline V gene are DFQATT and SNEGSKA (reference sequence). There are 14 residues in the CDR3. Each CDR3 protein is one row after TCRdb ran MiXCR on the RT-PCR reads. Among over 150,000 distinct CDR3 sequences listed, roughly a tenth were seen once. The source is a man aged 50-59 years who received an inactivated influenza vaccine. The sequenced sample was non-naive T cells sorted from PBMCs, obtained roughly 47 days after vaccination. This chain uses TRBV20-1 with TRBJ2-7, with 15 bases matching TRBD2. The CDR3 is CSASGTSGRYEQYF. The CDR3 nucleotides are TGCAGTGCTAGCGGGACTAGCGGGAGGTACGAGCAGTACTTC.